Each of the 5 T cell receptor beta chains below was sequenced from the same sample in a study of regulatory T cells in long-lasting Graves disease. Sample time point: newly diagnosed GD, antithyroid drugs for less than 3 months. RNA from PBMCs was the source of the TCR library. Building of the TCR beta libraries involved iRepertoire HTBI primers and Arm-PCR of CDR3 regions. Each CDR3 protein is one row after TCRdb ran MiXCR on the multiplex PCR reads. The profile shows around 480,000 distinct CDR3 sequences, about 17% of them singletons. The data also belong to a second study, concerning T cells in Graves' hyperthyroidism and ophthalmopathy.

Specimen: peripheral blood mononuclear cells (PBMCs), collected at new diagnosis, from a patient treated with antithyroid drugs. These receptors were obtained from a man aged 35 to 55 with Graves disease.

The table lists this clonotype with a few counts. V and J are TRBV28 and TRBJ1-6; D is perhaps TRBD1 (6 bases). The CDR3 has 15 amino acids. Per the germline V gene, CDR1 is MDHEN and CDR2 is SYDVKM. Trimming left V 6 bases short and J 5 bases short, with 14 bases between. The CDR3 DNA follows: TGTGCCAGCAGCCACCCGACAGGCGATAATTCACCCCTCCACTTT. Its protein is CASSHPTGDNSPLHF.

The chain couples TRBV9 to TRBJ1-2, with 8 bases lining up with TRBD1. The CDR3 is made up of 14 amino acids. V lost 3 bases, J lost 3 bases, and 4 bases stayed unmatched. Germline V gene lookup returns CDR1 SGDLS and CDR2 YYNGEE. The CDR3 DNA is TGTGCCAGCAGCGCCGACAGGGGCGACTATGGCTACACCTTC. This translates into CASSADRGDYGYTF.

This clonotype has at least ten counts. This chain links TRBV10-3 with TRBJ2-1; 9 nucleotides match TRBD1. CDR3 size: 17 residues. The junction had 12 bases not matched to a gene; V was cut back by 6 bases and J by 3 bases. CDR1 is ENHRY and CDR2 is SYGVKD in the germline V gene. The chain's CDR3 is CAIRGQGPDENYNEQFF. The CDR3 coding sequence is TGTGCCATCAGGGGACAGGGTCCGGACGAGAACTACAATGAGCAGTTCTTC.

Concerning this clonotype: A much more abundant neighbour one base away suggests this may be a read error. This CDR3 is missing its conserved last phenylalanine or tryptophan, likely due to a read error. The rearrangement links TRBV11-2 to TRBJ2-7; TRBD1 might be the D (5 bases). Trimming stripped 0 bases from V and 4 bases from J, with 13 bases between. The CDR3 has 15 residues. The germline gives CDR1 SGHAT, CDR2 FQNNGV. The CDR3, as DNA: TGTGCCAGCAGCTTAGATCAGGGTGGCAGTTACGAGCAGTACCTC. Protein: CASSLDQGGSYEQYL.

This clonotype has at least ten counts. V gene TRBV18 combines with J gene TRBJ1-5; D is unclear. This CDR3 is built from 15 residues. V gave up 5 bases and J gave up 1 base, with 12 bases separating them. From germline, CDR1 is KGHSH and CDR2 LQKENI. The CDR3 DNA follows: TGTGCCAGCTCAGGACCGGGAAACAGCAATCAGCCCCAGCATTTT. Its protein is CASSGPGNSNQPQHF.